The present T cell receptor beta chain was sequenced within a study of a mutant IDH1 vaccine in newly diagnosed glioma. Study overall: Patients' prior therapy spanned radiotherapy, temozolomide, or both; most underwent both.

The time point here: baseline, week 1 (first vaccination visit). Regarding treatment: pre-vaccination baseline after standard-of-care therapy. The donor cohort comprised cases of new WHO grade 3 or 4 IDH1-mutant, ATRX-lost astrocytoma. Notes on this clone: The antigen is undetermined.

Broader study findings: There were vaccine-induced immune responses in approximately 95% of the patients.

V dropped 0 bases and J dropped 5 bases, with 11 bases sitting between them. The CDR3 totals 14 residues. Looked up from germline, CDR1 is MNHEY and CDR2 is SMNVEV (reference sequence). Some clones are missing from TCRdb's copy, which holds only in-frame ones; the method was immunoSEQ multiplex PCR. The table shows 55,000 to 70,000 clones, with around 74% occurring only once. This TCR came from a middle-aged man with glioma. The chain combines TRBV27 with TRBJ2-7, with D maybe TRBD1 (6 bases). The input for sequencing was PBMCs, taken from a glioma patient treated with radiotherapy, temozolomide or both. The DNA of the CDR3 is TGTGCCAGCAGTTTATCGAACAGGGACCACGAGCAGTACTTC. Residues: CASSLSNRDHEQYF.